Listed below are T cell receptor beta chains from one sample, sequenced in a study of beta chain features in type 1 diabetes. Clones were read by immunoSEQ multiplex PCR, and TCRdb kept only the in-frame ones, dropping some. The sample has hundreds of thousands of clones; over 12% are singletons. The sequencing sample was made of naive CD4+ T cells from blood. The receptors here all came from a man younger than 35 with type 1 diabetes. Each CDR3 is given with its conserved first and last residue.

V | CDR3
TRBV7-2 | CASSLEVLLRPRSGNTIYF
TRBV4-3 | CASSLRPGLAGGGQETQYF
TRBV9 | CASSVQGNTEAFF
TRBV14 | CASSQAGYYNEQFF
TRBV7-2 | CASSFYNEQFF
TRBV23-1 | CASSLQGGNEQFF
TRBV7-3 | CASSLRGGQHGYTF
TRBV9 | CASSVVASGTYTDTQYF
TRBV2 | CASNHGNQPQHF
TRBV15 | CATSRVGRVGEQYF
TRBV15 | CATSRDGRVTDTQYF
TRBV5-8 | CASSRTVIYGYTF
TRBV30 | CAWSVRNEQFF
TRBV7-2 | CASRPGTHPETQYF
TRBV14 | CASSQDSSQPQHF
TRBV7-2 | CASSPGLVGQFF
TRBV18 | CASSPGASGTPNTQYF
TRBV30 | CAWSDRTVNQPQHF
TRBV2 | CASSALDEQFF
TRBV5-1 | CASSLGADYGYTF
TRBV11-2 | CASSSDRVQETQYF
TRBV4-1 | CASSQENAGPYTDTQYF
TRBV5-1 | CASSFAAGRQAFF
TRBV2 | CASSATDHTQYF
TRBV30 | CAWSVSQETQYF
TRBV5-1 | CASSREGNSNQPQHF
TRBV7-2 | CASSLSPGGYGYTF
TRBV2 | CASQGSYYNEQFF
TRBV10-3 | CAIMGSQETQYF
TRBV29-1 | CSTYLTGGQETQYF
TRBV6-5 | CASSYHSEAFF
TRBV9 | CASSVAQGSYNSPLHF
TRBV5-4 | CASSLAEGLAFSEQFF
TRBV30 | CAWSEQTAYGYTF
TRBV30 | CAWSVRPPDTQYF
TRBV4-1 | CASSQGPPGIGYGYTF
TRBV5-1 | CASSLDVPSTDTQYF
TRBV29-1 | CSVPISGNYGYTF
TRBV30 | CAWSRTSGRYEQYF
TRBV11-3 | CASSLGTSGEQFF
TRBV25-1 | CASSSGVTSGANVLTF
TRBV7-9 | CASSLASTVNQPQHF
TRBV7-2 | CASSLVTGELFF
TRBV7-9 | CASSSQGAVATEAFF
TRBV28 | CASFRGDNEQFF
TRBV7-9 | CASSVGYRAYEQYF
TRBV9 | CASSVRGDNMNTEAFF
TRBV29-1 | CSVGRGGTETQYF